These 9 T cell receptor beta chains were all obtained from the same sample, sequenced in a study of blood T cell repertoires in COVID-19 (dated by TCRdb to the early 2020s). Library prep was done by the immunoSEQ multiplex PCR assay. Not all clones reach the TCRdb copy of this immuneACCESS table, which keeps in-frame sequences only. Checked studies attribute under half of the gap to unresolved V genes and leave the rest unexplained. Counted in this sample were over 250,000 clones; 80% to 85% of them appeared once. Of the sample, about 5% is held by the ten largest clones. The sequencing input was PBMCs or T cells enriched from blood (not recorded which). These receptors were obtained from a man aged 35-49 years who had been exposed to COVID-19.

Written as DNA, the CDR3 is TGTGCCAGTAGTCGACAGACCGGTCTAGGAGAGCAGTACTTC. Translated: CASSRQTGLGEQYF. The genes are TRBV19 and TRBJ2-7; possible D gene TRBD1, 5 bases. CDR1 and CDR2 from the germline V gene are LNHDA and SQIVND (reference sequence). This CDR3 has 14 residues. Trimming left V 5 bases short and J 7 bases short, with 18 bases between.

This clone was seen a single time. The chain combines TRBV24-1 with TRBJ2-1; the D gene is possibly TRBD1 (6 bases). The V gene's germline CDR1 is KGHDR and CDR2 SFDVKD. The CDR3 consists of 14 residues. Trimming removed 5 bases at V and 5 bases at J, with 12 bases between. This CDR3 is CATSGQDFDNEQFF. The CDR3 DNA sequence: TGTGCCACCAGTGGACAGGACTTCGACAATGAGCAGTTCTTC.

The chain links TRBV6-5 to TRBJ2-4; 7 bases map to TRBD1. Trimming at V came to 10 bases and at J to 15 bases, leaving 9 bases not matched to a gene. Germline V gene data show CDR1 as MNHEY and CDR2 as SVGAGI. CDR3 size: 10 residues. CDR3 nucleotides: TGTGCCACTTACAGGGGTTTCGGGTACTTC. This sequence encodes CATYRGFGYF.

CDR3 in amino acids: CASSWGTGPRAEAFF. In DNA form, the CDR3 reads TGCGCCAGCAGCTGGGGGACAGGGCCGAGGGCTGAAGCTTTCTTT. This chain joins TRBV5-1 and TRBJ1-1, with 9 bases fitting TRBD1. The V and J ends lost 3 bases and 6 bases, in that order; junction bases with no gene match: 9. CDR1 is SGHRS and CDR2 is YFSETQ in the germline V gene. The CDR3 sequence is 15 residues long.

The V and J genes are TRBV15 and TRBJ1-5; no definite D call. Germline loops: CDR1 LNHNV, CDR2 YYDKDF (reference sequence). The CDR3 extends over 16 amino acids. Trimming cost V 2 bases and J 1 base, with 12 bases left between them. CDR3 region: CATSRNSGYSNQPQHF. Here the CDR3 DNA reads TGTGCCACCAGCAGAAATTCAGGATACAGCAATCAGCCCCAGCATTTT. The entire variable domain, with the rest obtained from reference TRBV15 and TRBJ1-5, is as follows: DAMVIQNPRYQVTQFGKPVTLSCSQTLNHNVMYWYQQKSSQAPKLLFHYYDKDFNNEADTPDNFQSRRPNTSFCFLDIRSPGLGDTAMYLCATSRNSGYSNQPQHFGDGTRLSIL.

The count of this clone is one. The chain recombines TRBV30 with TRBJ1-3; 9 positions agree with TRBD1. Germline lookup yields CDR1 GTSNPN and CDR2 SVGIG (reference sequence). The J segment lost 3 bases and the V segment lost 4 bases, leaving 4 bases of the junction unmatched. This CDR3 region has 14 residues. Here the CDR3 reads CAWKWTGVGNTIYF. CDR3 nucleotides: TGTGCCTGGAAATGGACAGGGGTTGGAAACACCATATATTTT.

J is TRBJ2-3 and V is TRBV7-3; 7 bases are shared with TRBD2. Germline CDR1 and CDR2: SGHTA and FQGTGA. The junction had 7 bases not matched to a gene; V was cut back by 5 bases and J by 2 bases. CDR3 length: 15 amino acids. The CDR3 sequence is CASSLGSGSTDTQYF. Here the CDR3 DNA reads TGTGCCAGCAGCCTGGGTAGCGGGTCCACAGATACGCAGTATTTT.

The chain has TRBV5-4 and TRBJ2-5; D is perhaps TRBD2 (6 bases). This CDR3 comprises 15 residues. V lost 2 bases and J 2 bases, leaving 13 bases between the germline ends. Germline-derived CDR1 and CDR2 are SGHNT and YYREEE (reference sequence). CDR3 DNA sequence: TGTGCCAGCAGCTTCACCGGGGACTTACAAGAGACCCAGTACTTC. Amino acids: CASSFTGDLQETQYF. Full variable domain (outside the CDR3, taken from reference TRBV5-4 and TRBJ2-5): ETGVTQSPTHLIKTRGQQVTLRCSSQSGHNTVSWYQQALGQGPQFIFQYYREEENGRGNFPPRFSGLQFPNYSSELNVNALELDDSALYLCASSFTGDLQETQYFGPGTRLLVL.

The CDR3 protein is CASGRPGVSTGELFF. The CDR3 nucleotides read TGTGCCAGCGGAAGGCCGGGAGTAAGCACCGGGGAGCTGTTTTTT. The chain recombines TRBV5-6 with TRBJ2-2; the D gene is possibly TRBD2 (6 bases). Trimming shortened V by 7 bases and J by 4 bases, and 17 bases separated the two germline ends. Germline CDR1 SGHDT, CDR2 YYEEEE. This CDR3 contains 15 residues.